The T cell receptor (beta chain) under discussion was sequenced for a study of response to subunit inactivated influenza vaccine. TCRdb analysed the RT-PCR reads with MiXCR anew, one entry per CDR3 protein. This sample has hundreds of thousands of distinct CDR3 sequences, with 11% found just once. Study-wide results and limits: Only a handful of new T cells, the authors suggested, are recruited with each seasonal influenza vaccination.

This clonotype was found a few times. What it binds is unknown. The CDR3 spans 16 residues. Germline V lookup: CDR1 SGDLS, CDR2 YYNGEE. The J segment lost 4 bases and the V segment lost 4 bases, leaving 7 bases of the junction unmatched. This receptor was identified in a man in his fifties or sixties who received an inactivated influenza vaccine. The chain joins TRBV9 to TRBJ2-3; 12 nucleotides align to TRBD2. Sequences were derived from PBMCs from blood, sampled more than 35 days after vaccination. CDR3 nucleotide sequence: TGTGCCAGCAGCTCACTAGCGGGAGGAATGTCAGATACGCAGTATTTT. Translating it yields CASSSLAGGMSDTQYF.